The 21 T cell receptor beta chains below all came from one sample that was sequenced in a study of early T cells in non-severe SARS-CoV-2 infection. TCRdb itself ran the 5' RACE reads through MiXCR, one entry per CDR3 protein. Of 75,000 to 100,000 distinct CDR3 sequences listed, around 15% were seen once; the top ten hold about a tenth. Sequenced: whole blood. All receptors derive from an adult who was a healthcare worker with PCR-confirmed SARS-CoV-2 infection or an uninfected control (not recorded which).

This clonotype was detected only a few times. V gene TRBV5-4 combines with J gene TRBJ2-4, with D uncertain. Trimming cost V 0 bases and J 6 bases, with 7 bases left between them. Germline V CDR1 and CDR2: SGHNT, YYREEE (reference sequence). The CDR3 covers 13 residues. CDR3 in amino acids: CASSLDRGNIQYF. The CDR3 region has the DNA TGTGCCAGCAGCTTGGACAGAGGAAACATTCAGTACTTC.

This clonotype was counted a few times. The V gene is TRBV11-2, the J gene TRBJ2-5; tentatively, D is TRBD1 or TRBD2 (5 bases each). The germline V gene has CDR1 SGHAT and CDR2 FQNNGV. V was pared by 5 bases and J by 1 base, with 11 bases between. This CDR3 comprises 14 residues. CDR3 bases: TGTGCCAGCAGCGTGCAGGGACCCCAAGAGACCCAGTACTTC. Amino acid sequence: CASSVQGPQETQYF.

The genes are TRBV12-3 or TRBV12-4 and TRBJ1-2, with D perhaps TRBD1 (6 bases). The V end was cut by 5 bases, the J end by 4 bases, with 11 bases between. The CDR3 loop spans 13 amino acids. The CDR3 DNA is TGTGCCAGCAGTCCCGGACAGTTCTATGGCTACACCTTC. It encodes CASSPGQFYGYTF.

V gene TRBV14 combines with J gene TRBJ2-2; D is tentatively TRBD1 or TRBD2 (6 bases each). Trimming shortened V by 0 bases and J by 0 bases, and 14 bases separated the two germline ends. Per germline, CDR1 SGHDN and CDR2 FVKESK. CDR3 length equals 18 residues. The CDR3 here is CASSQDPGGAANTGELFF. In DNA form, the CDR3 reads TGTGCCAGCAGCCAAGATCCCGGGGGCGCGGCGAACACCGGGGAGCTGTTTTTT.

This chain links TRBV4-3 with TRBJ2-2, with TRBD1 matching over 7 bases. The CDR3 consists of 17 residues. Germline V gene lookup returns CDR1 LGHNA and CDR2 YSLEER. With 0 bases clipped from V and 6 bases from J, the junction kept 10 bases outside the gene matches. The CDR3 DNA reads TGCGCCAGCAGCCAAGAAGGGGGCACAGGGTCCGCCGGGGAGCTGTTTTTT. It is translated as CASSQEGGTGSAGELFF.

V and J are TRBV5-1 and TRBJ1-5; D gene uncertain. The CDR3 extends over 13 amino acids. Trimming took 0 bases from V and 5 from J, leaving 6 bases between them. Germline loops: CDR1 SGHRS, CDR2 YFSETQ. The CDR3 region has the DNA TGCGCCAGCAGCTTGGACGGTCATCAGCCCCAGCATTTT. This sequence encodes CASSLDGHQPQHF.

Points on this clonotype: This may arise from a read error, as a much more abundant clone is one base away. The genes are TRBV28 and TRBJ2-3, with a tentative D call TRBD2 (5 bases). This CDR3 comprises 16 residues. Germline values: CDR1 MDHEN, CDR2 SYDVKM. Here the CDR3 reads CACSSPPRPTGDTQYF. CDR3 nucleotides: TGTGCCTGCAGTTCTCCCCCCCGCCCAACGGGGGATACGCAGTATTTT.

Comment on this clonotype: At one end the junction does not follow the germline gene, possibly because of a read error. The CDR3: CASTKGSGLLTDTQYF. DNA for the CDR3: TGTGCCAGCACCAAGGGTAGCGGACTCCTCACAGATACGCAGTACTTT. The chain joins TRBV9 to TRBJ2-3; TRBD2 is a possible D gene (6 bases). Germline-derived CDR1 and CDR2 are SGDLS and YYNGEE. This CDR3 spans 16 amino acids.

The chain has TRBV30 and TRBJ1-2; D possibly corresponds to TRBD1 (6 bases). The CDR3 sequence is 11 residues long. The ends were cut back, 6 bases at V and 4 bases at J, with 9 bases in the middle. CDR1 and CDR2 from the germline V gene are GTSNPN and SVGIG (reference sequence). The CDR3 bases are TGTGCCTGCGGACAGAGCTATGGCTACACCTTC. It yields the protein CACGQSYGYTF. Full variable domain (remainder filled in from reference TRBV30 and TRBJ1-2): SQTIHQWPATLVQPVGSPLSLECTVEGTSNPNLYWYRQAAGRGLQLLFYSVGIGQISSEVPQNLSASRPQDRQFILSSKKLLLSDSGFYLCACGQSYGYTFGSGTRLTVV.

The chain couples TRBV3-1 to TRBJ2-7, with D hard to call. The CDR3 has 11 amino acids. Germline CDR1 LGHDT, CDR2 YNNKEL (reference sequence). V was trimmed by 0 bases and J by 3 bases, leaving 0 bases between them. CDR3 residues: CASSQDYEQYF. The CDR3 DNA follows: TGTGCCAGCAGCCAAGACTACGAGCAGTACTTC.

The rearrangement uses TRBV29-1 and TRBJ2-2; no clear D gene. V was clipped by 3 bases and J by 2 bases, with 10 bases between them. The germline V gene encodes CDR1 SQVTM and CDR2 ANQGSEA. The CDR3 length is 14 residues. CDR3 sequence (DNA): TGCAGCGTTGAGATCTCACACAACACCGGGGAGCTGTTTTTT. Translation gives CSVEISHNTGELFF.

This chain connects TRBV5-1 to TRBJ1-1; TRBD1 matches 10 bases. Looked up from germline, CDR1 is SGHRS and CDR2 is YFSETQ. V gave up 4 bases and J gave up 1 base; unmatched junction bases: 7. The CDR3 has 16 residues. The CDR3 spells CASSHRDRGSNTEAFF. The CDR3 region has the DNA TGCGCCAGCAGCCACCGGGACAGGGGATCGAACACTGAAGCTTTCTTT.

This clonotype has only a few counts. The V call is TRBV27, the J call TRBJ1-1; D gene unclear. V was trimmed by 3 bases and J by 1 base, leaving 6 bases between them. The length of the CDR3 is 13 residues. The germline V gene encodes CDR1 MNHEY and CDR2 SMNVEV (reference sequence). The CDR3 DNA is TGTGCCAGCAGTTTTTCCCGGAACACTGAAGCTTTCTTT. Translated, it gives CASSFSRNTEAFF.

This clonotype has just a few counts. V is TRBV5-1 and J is TRBJ2-3; 10 nucleotides align to TRBD1. V was clipped by 4 bases and J by 2 bases; unmatched bases: 7. CDR3 length equals 16 residues. Per germline, CDR1 SGHRS and CDR2 YFSETQ. The chain's CDR3 is CASSLRDRGFTDTQYF. In DNA form, the CDR3 reads TGCGCCAGCAGCCTGAGGGACAGGGGCTTCACAGATACGCAGTATTTT.

On this clonotype itself: The junction differs from germline at one of its ends, possibly a read error. The chain is built from TRBV3-1 and TRBJ2-7; D ambiguous. Germline CDR1 LGHDT, CDR2 YNNKEL (reference sequence). The CDR3 spans 14 residues. In DNA, the CDR3 is TGTGCCTGCAGCCAAATGTCGGTCTCCTACGAGCAGTACTTC. Its translation is CACSQMSVSYEQYF.

This rearrangement joins TRBV6-5 to TRBJ2-5, with 13 bases aligning to TRBD2. Germline V gene sequence: CDR1 MNHEY, CDR2 SVGAGI. The junction had 7 bases not matched to a gene; V was cut back by 7 bases and J by 5 bases. This CDR3 is 15 amino acids long. This chain's CDR3 is CASKTLAGGRETQYF. The CDR3 nucleotides are TGTGCCAGCAAAACACTAGCGGGGGGGCGGGAGACCCAGTACTTC.

The gene calls are TRBV5-1 and TRBJ2-1, with D maybe TRBD1 (7 bases). The CDR3 length is 15 residues. Germline lookup yields CDR1 SGHRS and CDR2 YFSETQ. V gave up 4 bases and J gave up 7 bases, with 18 bases separating them. CDR3 loop: CASSVGTARENEQFF. The CDR3 nucleotides read TGCGCCAGCAGCGTAGGGACAGCCCGGGAGAATGAGCAGTTCTTC.

This chain joins TRBV19 and TRBJ2-7, with 9 bases fitting TRBD1. The CDR3 is 14 residues long. Germline lookup yields CDR1 LNHDA and CDR2 SQIVND (reference sequence). V lost 7 bases, J lost 2 bases, and 6 bases stayed unmatched. The CDR3 DNA is TGTGCCAGTAATCCGGGACAGGGACCCTACGAGCAGTACTTC. This encodes CASNPGQGPYEQYF.

This clonotype was seen a few times. The chain uses TRBV5-6 and TRBJ1-5; D not certain. The V end was cut by 4 bases, the J end by 5 bases, with 4 bases between. The CDR3 is 11 residues long. Germline CDR1 SGHDT, CDR2 YYEEEE. The CDR3 DNA follows: TGTGCCAGCAGCATTGATCAGCCCCAGCATTTT. Translation: CASSIDQPQHF.

This clonotype has only a few counts. This rearrangement joins TRBV7-6 to TRBJ1-1; TRBD1 might be the D (6 bases). V lost 1 base, J lost 8 bases, and 11 bases lay in between. Germline-derived CDR1 and CDR2 are SGHVS and FNYEAQ. The CDR3 runs to 13 residues. Written as DNA, the CDR3 is TGTGCCAGCAGCTTAGACAGGGTAACAGAAGCTTTCTTT. It translates to CASSLDRVTEAFF.

The chain links TRBV4-2 to TRBJ2-3; D may be TRBD2 (6 bases). The ends were cut back, 1 base at V and 5 bases at J, with 7 bases in the middle. In germline, CDR1 is LGHNA, CDR2 YNFKEQ. This CDR3 has 13 amino acids. This CDR3 reads CASSQGREDTQYF. The CDR3 region has the DNA TGTGCCAGCAGCCAAGGGCGGGAAGATACGCAGTATTTT.